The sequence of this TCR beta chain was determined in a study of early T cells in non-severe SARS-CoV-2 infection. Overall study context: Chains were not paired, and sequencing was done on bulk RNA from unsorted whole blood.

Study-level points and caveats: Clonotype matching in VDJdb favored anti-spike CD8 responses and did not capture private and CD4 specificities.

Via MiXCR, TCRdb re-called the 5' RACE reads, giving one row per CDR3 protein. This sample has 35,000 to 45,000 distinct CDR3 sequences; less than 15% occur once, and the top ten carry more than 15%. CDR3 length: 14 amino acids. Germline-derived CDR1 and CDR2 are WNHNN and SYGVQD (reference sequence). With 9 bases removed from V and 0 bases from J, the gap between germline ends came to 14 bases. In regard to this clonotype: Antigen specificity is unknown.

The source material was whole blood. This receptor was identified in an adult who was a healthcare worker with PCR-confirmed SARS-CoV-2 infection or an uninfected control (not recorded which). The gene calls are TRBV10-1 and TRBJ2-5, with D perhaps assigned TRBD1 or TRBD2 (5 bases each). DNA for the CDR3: TGCGCCAGTCGACCCCGGGACGACCAAGAGACCCAGTACTTC. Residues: CASRPRDDQETQYF.